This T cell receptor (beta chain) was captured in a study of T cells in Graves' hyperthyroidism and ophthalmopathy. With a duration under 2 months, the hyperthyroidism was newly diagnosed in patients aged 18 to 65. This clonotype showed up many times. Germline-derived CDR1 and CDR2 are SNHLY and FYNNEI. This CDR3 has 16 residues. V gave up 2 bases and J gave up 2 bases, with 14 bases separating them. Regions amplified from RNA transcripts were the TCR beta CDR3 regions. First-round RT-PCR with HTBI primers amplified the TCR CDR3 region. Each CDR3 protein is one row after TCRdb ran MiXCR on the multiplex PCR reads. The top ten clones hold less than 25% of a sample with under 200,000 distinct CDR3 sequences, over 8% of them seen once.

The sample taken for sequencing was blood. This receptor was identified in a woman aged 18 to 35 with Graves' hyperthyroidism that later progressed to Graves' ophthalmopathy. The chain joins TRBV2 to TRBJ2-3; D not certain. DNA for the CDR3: TGTGCCAGCAGTGAATTCGGTCCACCGAACACAGATACGCAGTATTTT. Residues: CASSEFGPPNTDTQYF. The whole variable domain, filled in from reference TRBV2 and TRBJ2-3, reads EPEVTQTPSHQVTQMGQEVILRCVPISNHLYFYWYRQILGQKVEFLVSFYNNEISEKSEIFDDQFSVERPDGSNFTLKIRSTKLEDSAMYFCASSEFGPPNTDTQYFGPGTRLTVL.